The 12 T cell receptor beta chains listed next were all sequenced from one sample in a study of T cell responses to AZD1222 COVID-19 vaccine. Sequencing used immunoSEQ multiplex PCR; TCRdb keeps in-frame clones, though not all of them. The repertoire has 80,000 to 130,000 clones, approximately 91% of them found once; the top ten carry around 15%. Sample: peripheral blood, taken on day 0 of AZD1222 vaccination. The receptor set was obtained from an adult in good health.

This chain connects TRBV7-6 to TRBJ2-1; tentatively, D is TRBD1 or TRBD2 (5 bases each). The germline gives CDR1 SGHVS, CDR2 FNYEAQ. V was clipped by 4 bases and J by 0 bases, with 16 bases between them. CDR3 length: 17 residues. CDR3 bases: TGTGCCAGCAGCTCACCGGGACCCATAAGCTCCTACAATGAGCAGTTCTTC. Protein product: CASSSPGPISSYNEQFF.

V gene TRBV5-6 combines with J gene TRBJ2-1; 9 nucleotides line up with TRBD2. Unmatched junction bases numbered 10, after V lost 0 bases and J lost 6 bases. This CDR3 has 17 amino acids. CDR1 SGHDT and CDR2 YYEEEE come from the germline V gene. The CDR3 DNA reads as TGTGCCAGCAGCTTGGCTCTGGGCCTAGCGGGACTCAATGAGCAGTTCTTC. Its protein is CASSLALGLAGLNEQFF.

The chain couples TRBV27 to TRBJ2-7; TRBD2 matches 7 bases. Germline CDR1 MNHEY, CDR2 SMNVEV (reference sequence). This CDR3 is built from 14 residues. Trimming removed 3 bases from V and 3 bases from J; junction bases left unmatched: 5. The CDR3 loop is CASSFGGDLYEQYF. The CDR3 nucleotides read TGTGCCAGCAGTTTTGGGGGGGACCTCTACGAGCAGTACTTC.

The CDR3 is CATSRGRTGQGGEQFF. In DNA, the CDR3 is TGTGCCACCAGCAGAGGGAGGACAGGGCAGGGCGGTGAGCAGTTCTTC. The rearrangement links TRBV15 to TRBJ2-1; TRBD1 aligns across 8 bases. V lost 1 base, J lost 9 bases, and 11 bases stayed unmatched. This CDR3 contains 16 residues. Germline loops: CDR1 LNHNV, CDR2 YYDKDF (reference sequence).

This clone was picked up one time. The V and J genes are TRBV20-1 and TRBJ1-1, with D perhaps matching TRBD1 (5 bases). V shed 3 bases and J shed 4 bases, with 12 bases lying between them. Germline V gene lookup returns CDR1 DFQATT and CDR2 SNEGSKA (reference sequence). The CDR3 runs 13 residues. DNA of the CDR3: TGCAGTGCTAGTGATCAGGGCGGCACTGAAGCTTTCTTT. Protein: CSASDQGGTEAFF.

The gene calls are TRBV10-3 and TRBJ1-4, with 7 bases that match TRBD1. J was trimmed by 6 bases and V by 8 bases; bases with no gene match: 9. In germline, CDR1 is ENHRY, CDR2 SYGVKD. The CDR3 extends over 14 amino acids. The CDR3 DNA reads as TGTGCCATCGGCCGACAGGGTGAGCATGAAAAACTGTTTTTT. It yields the protein CAIGRQGEHEKLFF.

The chain is built from TRBV19 and TRBJ1-1; D unresolved. Germline V gene data show CDR1 as LNHDA and CDR2 as SQIVND (reference sequence). V lost 5 bases and J 1 base, leaving 8 bases between the germline ends. The CDR3 spans 13 residues. The CDR3 reads CASSGGPNTEAFF. CDR3 nucleotides: TGTGCCAGTAGTGGCGGACCGAACACTGAAGCTTTCTTT.

The rearrangement links TRBV5-1 to TRBJ1-2, with D maybe TRBD1 (5 bases). V lost 0 bases and J 2 bases, leaving 14 bases between the germline ends. Germline V gene sequence: CDR1 SGHRS, CDR2 YFSETQ. CDR3 size: 16 residues. The CDR3 region is CASSLAFDSGNYGYTF. CDR3 sequence (DNA): TGCGCCAGCAGCTTGGCCTTTGACAGCGGAAACTATGGCTACACCTTC.

The chain joins TRBV27 to TRBJ2-1; TRBD2 matches 14 bases. After removal of 5 bases from V and 6 bases from J, the junction contained 15 bases not matched to a gene. Germline CDR1 reads MNHEY; CDR2 reads SMNVEV (reference sequence). The CDR3 consists of 19 residues. CDR3: CASSTPWTSGRLGFNEQFF. For the CDR3, the DNA is TGTGCCAGCAGTACGCCCTGGACTAGCGGGAGGTTAGGGTTCAATGAGCAGTTCTTC.

This chain links TRBV4-2 with TRBJ2-1; 9 bases match TRBD1. There are 17 residues in the CDR3. J lost 9 bases, V lost 2 bases, and 14 bases had no gene match. CDR1 LGHNA and CDR2 YNFKEQ come from the germline V gene. Here the CDR3 DNA reads TGTGCCAGCAGCCAACCTTCGCCTGGAACGGGACAGGGTGAGCAGTTCTTC. Translation gives CASSQPSPGTGQGEQFF.

The chain recombines TRBV7-9 with TRBJ2-7; no definite D call. V was trimmed by 5 bases and J by 0 bases, leaving 8 bases between them. CDR1 SEHNR and CDR2 FQNEAQ come from the germline V gene (reference sequence). The CDR3 is 13 residues long. DNA of the CDR3: TGTGCCAGCAGCAAGGACGTCTCCTACGAGCAGTACTTC. It codes for CASSKDVSYEQYF. The variable domain in full, with the rest retrieved from reference TRBV7-9 and TRBJ2-7, is DTGVSQNPRHKITKRGQNVTFRCDPISEHNRLYWYRQTLGQGPEFLTYFQNEAQLEKSRLLSDRFSAERPKGSFSTLEIQRTEQGDSAMYLCASSKDVSYEQYFGPGTRLTVT.

This clone was observed a handful of times. The chain uses TRBV25-1 and TRBJ2-5; D is possibly TRBD2 (5 bases). Germline CDR1 reads MGHDK; CDR2 reads SYGVNS. The V and J ends lost 1 base and 5 bases respectively, with 17 bases between them. The CDR3 is 16 residues long. CDR3: CASSESKGTPGETQYF. The CDR3 bases are TGTGCCAGCAGTGAATCAAAGGGAACCCCGGGGGAGACCCAGTACTTC.